The 4 T cell receptor beta chains below come from one sample, sequenced in a study of shared clonotypes between healthy human individuals. This table comes from immunoSEQ multiplex PCR, and its TCRdb copy is limited to in-frame clones, with some not included. The sample holds around 1.9 million clones, about 93% seen once. Terminally differentiated effector memory CD45RA+ cells were excluded by CCR7 positive selection of CD45RO-negative cells. The sample taken for sequencing was naive CD8+ T cells from PBMCs. The receptors derive from a man younger than 35 in good health. Some clones in this sample may be carry-over from other donors' samples.

This rearrangement joins TRBV9 to TRBJ2-1; 10 bases agree with TRBD2. With V trimmed by 2 bases and J by 0 bases, 2 bases remained unmatched. The germline V gene has CDR1 SGDLS and CDR2 YYNGEE. The CDR3 contains 16 residues. CDR3 sequence reads: CASSVSSGSSYNEQFF. CDR3 DNA sequence: TGTGCCAGCAGCGTGTCTAGCGGGAGCTCCTACAATGAGCAGTTCTTC.

A note on this clone: The sample carries other DNA sequences with the same CDR3. V gene TRBV29-1 combines with J gene TRBJ1-2; the D gene is possibly TRBD1 (6 bases). CDR1 is SQVTM and CDR2 is ANQGSEA in the germline V gene. V was shortened by 6 bases and J by 0 bases, with 11 bases between the two germline ends. The CDR3 extends over 13 amino acids. This CDR3 reads CSVGGGSNYGYTF. DNA of the CDR3: TGCAGCGTGGGAGGGGGATCTAACTATGGCTACACCTTC. Complete variable domain (other parts from reference TRBV29-1 and TRBJ1-2): SAVISQKPSRDICQRGTSLTIQCQVDSQVTMMFWYRQQPGQSLTLIATANQGSEATYESGFVIDKFPISRPNLTFSTLTVSNMSPEDSSIYLCSVGGGSNYGYTFGSGTRLTVV.

Concerning this clone itself: The sample has other DNA sequences that encode this CDR3 too. The chain links TRBV5-1 to TRBJ1-1; possible D gene TRBD1, 6 bases. Trimming removed 0 bases at V and 1 base at J, with 7 bases between. The germline CDR1 and CDR2 sequences are SGHRS and YFSETQ. The length of the CDR3 is 14 residues. The chain's CDR3 is CASSLAGANTEAFF. The CDR3 DNA reads TGCGCCAGCAGCTTGGCAGGGGCGAACACTGAAGCTTTCTTT. The variable domain in full, with the rest retrieved from reference TRBV5-1 and TRBJ1-1, is KAGVTQTPRYLIKTRGQQVTLSCSPISGHRSVSWYQQTPGQGLQFLFEYFSETQRNKGNFPGRFSGRQFSNSRSEMNVSTLELGDSALYLCASSLAGANTEAFFGQGTRLTVV.

The chain combines TRBV27 with TRBJ1-1; D not certain. The germline V and J ends were trimmed by 7 bases and 5 bases, with 11 bases remaining between them. Looked up from germline, CDR1 is MNHEY and CDR2 is SMNVEV (reference sequence). There are 12 residues in the CDR3. The CDR3 sequence is CASTRGDTEAFF. CDR3 bases: TGTGCCAGCACCCGTGGAGATACTGAAGCTTTCTTT.